This TCR beta chain was found in a study of cytomegalovirus exposure and HLA in healthy donors. Study results and caveats: A few chains tied to CMV proved CMV antigen-specific in vitro. Some V segments (TRBV6-2 and TRBV6-3 among them) were excluded as indistinguishable.

The study ran its PCR with 60 Vbeta and 13 Jbeta primers. In the original processing: Unique TCR beta chains numbered approximately 80 million in a later analysis, with around 12 million shared. Profiling relied on immunoSEQ multiplex PCR, and the TCRdb table lists in-frame clones only, not all of them. The V and J calls and clone size were taken over from that table, and D and trimming were inferred from the DNA. Found here are roughly 120,000 clones, 60% to 85% of them singletons; the top ten hold 2.9%. This clone was recorded a few times. Its antigen is not identified. Trimming took off 3 bases at V and 4 bases at J, with 3 bases between the two ends. Per the germline V gene, CDR1 is LNHDA and CDR2 is SQIVND (reference sequence). This CDR3 is built from 11 residues.

The chain recombines TRBV19 with TRBJ1-1; D gene unclear. The clonotype originates from a woman aged 40 to 50 in good health and CMV-seropositive. What was sequenced was PBMCs. The CDR3 loop is CASSIVTEAFF. The CDR3 DNA follows: TGTGCCAGTAGTATCGTCACTGAAGCTTTCTTT.